This T cell receptor beta chain appears in the sequencing data of a study of cytomegalovirus exposure and HLA in healthy donors. As for this clone: Its antigen is as yet unknown.

Study results and limitations: Later work associated 17,000 or so TCR beta sequences with HLA alleles at 0.05 false discovery rate.

The V segment lost 2 bases and the J segment 8 bases; nucleotides outside the gene matches: 1. The CDR3 is made up of 12 amino acids. Germline V lookup: CDR1 MGHDK, CDR2 SYGVNS. It was with 60 Vbeta and 13 Jbeta primers that the PCR ran. Only in-frame clones appear in the TCRdb table, and some are missing; sequencing was by immunoSEQ multiplex PCR. The sample consists of tens of thousands of clones, roughly 80% of them appearing once. The receptor was derived from a young man in good health and CMV-seropositive. The chain employs TRBV25-1 and TRBJ1-2, with 8 bases lining up with TRBD1. Sequencing was carried out using PBMCs. The CDR3 coding sequence is TGTGCCAGCAGTGAAGACAGGGGCGGCTACACCTTC. Encoded protein: CASSEDRGGYTF.